This T cell receptor (beta chain) was sequenced in a study of T cells in localized non-small cell lung cancer. Note on this clone: As yet, its antigen is unknown.

Method: immunoSEQ multiplex PCR; TCRdb's copy keeps in-frame clones and lacks some. The sample comprises some 700 clones, approximately 30% of which are singletons, and less than 15% rests with the top ten. CDR1 is LNHDA, CDR2 SQIVND, per germline (reference sequence). This CDR3 comprises 16 residues. V was shortened by 6 bases and J by 5 bases, with 22 bases between the two germline ends. Study-wide findings and caveats: Higher blood T cell density went with longer overall survival.

V and J are TRBV19 and TRBJ1-2; a possible D gene is TRBD1 (5 bases). The receptor was isolated from a male donor at least 60 years old with stage II lung adenocarcinoma. Material: normal lung tissue next to the tumor, obtained before any cancer treatment. Written as DNA, the CDR3 is TGTGCCAGTAGGCGGATGGACCGGGGCCAGCTATATGGCTACACCTTC. As protein: CASRRMDRGQLYGYTF.